Detailed here is one T cell receptor (beta chain). As yet, its antigen is unknown. This record belongs to a study of T cell responses to AZD1222 COVID-19 vaccine. General study results and limits: Spike regions recognized by vaccine-associated CD4 TCRs spanned the protein, led by 160-218 and 743-854.

Libraries were prepared by immunoSEQ multiplex PCR; TCRdb keeps only in-frame clonotypes and omits some of them. The sample lists approximately 97,000 clones, about 85% occurring once. The germline V gene encodes CDR1 SQVTM and CDR2 ANQGSEA. This CDR3 is built from 13 residues. V lost 5 bases and J lost 5; bases outside the gene matches: 6. The sequencing used peripheral blood, collected on day 0 of AZD1222 vaccination. The V and J genes are TRBV29-1 and TRBJ1-1, with TRBD1 matching 9 bases. The clonotype originates from an adult in good health. The CDR3 loop is CSVKQGADTEAFF. The CDR3 DNA sequence: TGCAGCGTTAAACAGGGGGCTGATACTGAAGCTTTCTTT.